This TCR beta chain is drawn from a study of T cell changes during pregnancy in multiple sclerosis. Sequencing was performed with immunoSEQ multiplex PCR; in TCRdb, only in-frame clones are kept and a portion is missing. The sample lists about 79,000 clones; 85% to 95% were seen once. The sample was CD4+ T cells from peripheral blood mononuclear cells, taken in the second trimester of pregnancy. This clonotype was obtained from a female donor with multiple sclerosis, enrolled in a pregnancy study.

The CDR3 protein is CASSKLRTGLTQYF. In DNA, the CDR3 is TGTGCCAGCAGCAAACTCAGAACGGGACTTACGCAGTATTTT. J is TRBJ2-3 and V is TRBV6-5, with a possible D match to TRBD2 (6 bases). The CDR3 contains 14 residues. Germline V gene lookup returns CDR1 MNHEY and CDR2 SVGAGI. V gave up 6 bases and J gave up 8 bases, with 18 bases separating them.